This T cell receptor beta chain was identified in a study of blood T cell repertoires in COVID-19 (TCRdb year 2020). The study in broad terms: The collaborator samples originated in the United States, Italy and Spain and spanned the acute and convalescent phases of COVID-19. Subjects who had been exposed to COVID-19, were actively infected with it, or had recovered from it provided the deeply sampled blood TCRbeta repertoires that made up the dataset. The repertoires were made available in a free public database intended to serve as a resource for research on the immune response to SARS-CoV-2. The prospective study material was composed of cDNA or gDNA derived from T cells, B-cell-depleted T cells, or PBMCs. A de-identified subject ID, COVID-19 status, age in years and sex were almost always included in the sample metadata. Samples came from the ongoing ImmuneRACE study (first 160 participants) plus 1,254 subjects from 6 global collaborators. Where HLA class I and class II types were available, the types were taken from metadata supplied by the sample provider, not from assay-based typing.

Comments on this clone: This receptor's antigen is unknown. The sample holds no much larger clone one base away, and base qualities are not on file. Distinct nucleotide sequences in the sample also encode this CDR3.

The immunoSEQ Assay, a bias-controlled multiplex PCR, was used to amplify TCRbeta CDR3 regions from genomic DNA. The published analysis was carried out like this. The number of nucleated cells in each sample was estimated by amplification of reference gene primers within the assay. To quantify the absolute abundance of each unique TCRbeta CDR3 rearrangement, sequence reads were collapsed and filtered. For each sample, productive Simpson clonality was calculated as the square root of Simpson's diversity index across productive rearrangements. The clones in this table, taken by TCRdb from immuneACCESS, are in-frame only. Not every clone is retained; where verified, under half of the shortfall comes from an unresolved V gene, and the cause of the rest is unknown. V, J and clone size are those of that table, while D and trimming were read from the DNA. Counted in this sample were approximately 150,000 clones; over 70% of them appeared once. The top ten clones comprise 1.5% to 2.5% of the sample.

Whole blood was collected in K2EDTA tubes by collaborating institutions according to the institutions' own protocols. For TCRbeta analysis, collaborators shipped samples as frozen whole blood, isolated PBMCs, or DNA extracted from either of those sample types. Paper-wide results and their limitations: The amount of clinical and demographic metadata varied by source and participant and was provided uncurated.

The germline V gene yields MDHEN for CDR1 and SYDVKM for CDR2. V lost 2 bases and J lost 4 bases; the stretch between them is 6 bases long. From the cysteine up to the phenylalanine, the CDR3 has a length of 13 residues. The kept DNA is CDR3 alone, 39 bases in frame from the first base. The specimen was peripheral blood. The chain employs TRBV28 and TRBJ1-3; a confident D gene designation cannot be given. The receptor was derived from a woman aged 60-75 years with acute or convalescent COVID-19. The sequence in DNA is TGTGCCAGCAGTTTAGTACGGGGAAACACCATATATTTT. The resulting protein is CASSLVRGNTIYF.